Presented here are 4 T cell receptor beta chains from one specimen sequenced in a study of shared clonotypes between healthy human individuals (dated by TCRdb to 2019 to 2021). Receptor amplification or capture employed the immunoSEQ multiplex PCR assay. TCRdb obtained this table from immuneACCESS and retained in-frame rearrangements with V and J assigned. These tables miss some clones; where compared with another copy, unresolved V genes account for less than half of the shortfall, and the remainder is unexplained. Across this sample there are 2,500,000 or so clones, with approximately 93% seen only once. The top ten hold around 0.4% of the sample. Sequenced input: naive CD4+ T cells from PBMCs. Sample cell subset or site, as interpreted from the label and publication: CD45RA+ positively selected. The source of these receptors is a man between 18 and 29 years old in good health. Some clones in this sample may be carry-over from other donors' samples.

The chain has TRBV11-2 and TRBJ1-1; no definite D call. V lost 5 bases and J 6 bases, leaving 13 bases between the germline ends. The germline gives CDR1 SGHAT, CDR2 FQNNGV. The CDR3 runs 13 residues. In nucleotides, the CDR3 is TGTGCCAGCAGCCGGGGTTTGGAACCTGAAGCTTTCTTT. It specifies CASSRGLEPEAFF.

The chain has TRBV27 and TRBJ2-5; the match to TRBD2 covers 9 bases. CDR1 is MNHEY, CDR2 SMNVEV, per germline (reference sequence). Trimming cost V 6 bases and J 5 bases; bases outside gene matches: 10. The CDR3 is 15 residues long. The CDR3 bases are TGTGCCAGCAGCATTAGCGGGAGTTTTTGGGAGACCCAGTACTTC. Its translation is CASSISGSFWETQYF.

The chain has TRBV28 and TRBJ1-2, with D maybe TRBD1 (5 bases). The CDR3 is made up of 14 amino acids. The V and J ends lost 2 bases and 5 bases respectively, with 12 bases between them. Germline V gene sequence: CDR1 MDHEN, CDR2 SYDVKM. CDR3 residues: CASSLGGEVYGYTF. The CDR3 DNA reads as TGTGCCAGCAGTTTAGGGGGGGAGGTGTATGGCTACACCTTC.

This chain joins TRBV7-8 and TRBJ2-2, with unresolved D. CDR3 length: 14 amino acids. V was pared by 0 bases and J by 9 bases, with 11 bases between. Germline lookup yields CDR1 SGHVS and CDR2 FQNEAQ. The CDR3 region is CASSLALMPRELFF. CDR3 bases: TGTGCCAGCAGCTTAGCGCTTATGCCAAGGGAGCTGTTTTTT.